The clone carrying this T cell receptor beta chain was recorded a few times. Its antigen is unidentified. The donor cohort consisted entirely of Caucasian adults residing in Nashville, Tennessee. The source of the sample is a study of shared clonotypes between healthy human individuals. The assay was immunoSEQ multiplex PCR, and TCRdb's table has in-frame clones only and misses some. Of roughly 95,000 clones detected, roughly 45% appear once; the ten largest clones hold over 13%. The germline V gene has CDR1 MDHEN and CDR2 SYDVKM. This CDR3 is built from 14 residues. The V and J ends lost 3 bases and 0 bases respectively, with 8 bases between them. Notes on the study in general: The study drew on few donors, limiting represented genetic and exposure-history diversity. Sample collection involved blood only; tissue repertoires are likely different.

This chain links TRBV28 with TRBJ1-1; TRBD1 might be the D (5 bases). The sample comprised PBMCs. This receptor was taken from a woman aged 40-49 years in good health. Some clones in this sample may be carry-over from other donors' samples. CDR3 region: CASSFGGMNTEAFF. The CDR3 region has the DNA TGTGCCAGCAGTTTCGGGGGGATGAACACTGAAGCTTTCTTT.